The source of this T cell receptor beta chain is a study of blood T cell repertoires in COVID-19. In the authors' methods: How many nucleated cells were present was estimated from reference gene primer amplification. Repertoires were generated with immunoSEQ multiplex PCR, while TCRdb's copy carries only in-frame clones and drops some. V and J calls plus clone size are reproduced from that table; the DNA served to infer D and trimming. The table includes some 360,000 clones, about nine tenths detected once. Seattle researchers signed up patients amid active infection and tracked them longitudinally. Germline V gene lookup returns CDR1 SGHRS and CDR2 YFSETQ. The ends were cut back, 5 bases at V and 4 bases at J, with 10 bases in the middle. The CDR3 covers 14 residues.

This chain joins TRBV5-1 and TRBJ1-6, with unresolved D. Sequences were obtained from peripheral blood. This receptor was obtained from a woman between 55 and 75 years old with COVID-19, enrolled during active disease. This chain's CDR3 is CASRTEYYNSPLHF. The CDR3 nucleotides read TGCGCCAGCAGAACTGAGTATTATAATTCACCCCTCCACTTT. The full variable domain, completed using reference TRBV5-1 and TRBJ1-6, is KAGVTQTPRYLIKTRGQQVTLSCSPISGHRSVSWYQQTPGQGLQFLFEYFSETQRNKGNFPGRFSGRQFSNSRSEMNVSTLELGDSALYLCASRTEYYNSPLHFGNGTRLTVT.